The clone carrying this T cell receptor (beta chain) was seen repeatedly, ten times or more. Its antigen is not identified. The CDR3 is 15 residues long. Germline-derived CDR1 and CDR2 are SGHTA and FQGTGA. Trimming took 5 bases from V and 6 from J; bases not matched to a gene: 6. The data stem from a study of T-cell memory formation after mild COVID-19. TCRdb fed the 5' RACE reads into MiXCR, producing one record per CDR3 protein. This sample carries fewer than 700,000 distinct CDR3 sequences, about 20% of them seen once, and the ten largest clones take under 8.5%. The study's findings and limits: Among contracting clones, CD4+ were mainly CM/EM and CD8+ enriched in EMRA. Balance between CD4 and CD8 was seen in clones contracting day 15 to 85, and a CD4+ lean was seen in later expanders. Prior to infection, memory already included some responding clones, suggesting cross-reactive memory joined.

The rearrangement uses TRBV7-3 and TRBJ2-1; 11 nucleotides align to TRBD2. This sequence was found in an adult woman who had mild COVID-19 (a few samples of this study predate the infection). Cell type and time point are not known. The specimen was PBMCs or a T cell subset sorted from them (not recorded which). CDR3 coding DNA: TGTGCCAGCAGCATACTAGCGGGAGTTGGCAATGAGCAGTTCTTC. It is translated as CASSILAGVGNEQFF.